This T cell receptor (beta chain) emerged from a study of T cell responses to AZD1222 COVID-19 vaccine. Study-level results: With dominance at 160-218 and 743-854, vaccine-associated CD4 TCRs spanned spike. Donors were largely white British and mainly female; clonal diversity was possibly underestimated.

The V and J ends lost 0 bases and 5 bases respectively, with 9 bases between them. Germline lookup yields CDR1 GTSNPN and CDR2 SVGIG (reference sequence). The CDR3 is made up of 13 amino acids. As regards this clone: The target antigen is unknown.

Sequencing used immunoSEQ multiplex PCR; TCRdb keeps in-frame clones, though not all of them. The sample yields 150,000 to 200,000 clones, over 80% seen once. The chain has TRBV30 and TRBJ2-3, with D possibly being TRBD1 (6 bases). The source of this sequence is an adult in good health. This material consisted of peripheral blood, taken on day 0 of MenACWY control vaccination. In DNA, the CDR3 is TGTGCCTGGAGTGTTAAAGGGGGAGATACGCAGTATTTT. Its protein product is CAWSVKGGDTQYF.